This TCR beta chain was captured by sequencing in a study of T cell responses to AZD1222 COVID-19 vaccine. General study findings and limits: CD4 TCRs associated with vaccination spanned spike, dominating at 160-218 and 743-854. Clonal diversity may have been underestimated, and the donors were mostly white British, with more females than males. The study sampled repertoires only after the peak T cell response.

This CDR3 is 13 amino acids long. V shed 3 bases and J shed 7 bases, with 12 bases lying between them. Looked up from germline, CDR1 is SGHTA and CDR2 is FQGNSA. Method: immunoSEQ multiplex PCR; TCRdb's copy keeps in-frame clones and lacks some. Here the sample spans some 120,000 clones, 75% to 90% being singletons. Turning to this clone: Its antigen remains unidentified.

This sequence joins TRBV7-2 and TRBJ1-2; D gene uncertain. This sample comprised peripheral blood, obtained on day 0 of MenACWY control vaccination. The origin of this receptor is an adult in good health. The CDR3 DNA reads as TGTGCCAGCAGCTTCTCGGGCCTCGGTGGCTACACCTTC. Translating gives CASSFSGLGGYTF.